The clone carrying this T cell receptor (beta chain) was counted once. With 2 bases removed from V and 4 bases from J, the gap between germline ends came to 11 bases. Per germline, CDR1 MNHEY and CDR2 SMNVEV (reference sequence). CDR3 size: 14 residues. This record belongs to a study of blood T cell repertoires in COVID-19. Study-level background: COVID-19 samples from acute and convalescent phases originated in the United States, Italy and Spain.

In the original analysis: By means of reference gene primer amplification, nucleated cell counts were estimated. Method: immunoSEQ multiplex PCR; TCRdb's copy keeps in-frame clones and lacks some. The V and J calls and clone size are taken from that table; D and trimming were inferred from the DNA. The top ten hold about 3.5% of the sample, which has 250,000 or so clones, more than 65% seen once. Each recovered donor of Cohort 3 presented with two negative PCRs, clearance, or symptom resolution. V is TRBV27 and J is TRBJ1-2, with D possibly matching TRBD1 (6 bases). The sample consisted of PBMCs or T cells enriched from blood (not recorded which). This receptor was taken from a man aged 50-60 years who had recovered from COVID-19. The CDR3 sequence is CASSLQRGGYGYTF. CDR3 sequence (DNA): TGTGCCAGCAGTTTACAGAGAGGGGGCTATGGCTACACCTTC.